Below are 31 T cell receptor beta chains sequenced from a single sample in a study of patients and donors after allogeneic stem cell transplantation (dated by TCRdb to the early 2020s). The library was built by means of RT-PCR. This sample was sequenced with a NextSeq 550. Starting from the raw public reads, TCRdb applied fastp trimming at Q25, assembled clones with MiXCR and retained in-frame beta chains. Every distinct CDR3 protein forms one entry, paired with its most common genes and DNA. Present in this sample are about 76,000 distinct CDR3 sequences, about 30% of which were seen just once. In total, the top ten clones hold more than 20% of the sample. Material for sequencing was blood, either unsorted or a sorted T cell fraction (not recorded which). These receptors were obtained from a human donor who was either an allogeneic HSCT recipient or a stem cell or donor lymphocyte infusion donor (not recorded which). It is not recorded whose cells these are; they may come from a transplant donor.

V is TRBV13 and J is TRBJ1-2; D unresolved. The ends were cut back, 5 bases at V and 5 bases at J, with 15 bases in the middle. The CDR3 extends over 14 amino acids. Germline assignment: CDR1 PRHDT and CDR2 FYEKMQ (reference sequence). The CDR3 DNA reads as TGTGCCAGCAGCGCCCCCGGGGAACGGTATGGCTACACCTTC. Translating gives CASSAPGERYGYTF. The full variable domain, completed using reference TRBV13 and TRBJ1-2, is AAGVIQSPRHLIKEKRETATLKCYPIPRHDTVYWYQQGPGQDPQFLISFYEKMQSDKGSIPDRFSAQQFSDYHSELNMSSLELGDSALYFCASSAPGERYGYTFGSGTRLTVV.

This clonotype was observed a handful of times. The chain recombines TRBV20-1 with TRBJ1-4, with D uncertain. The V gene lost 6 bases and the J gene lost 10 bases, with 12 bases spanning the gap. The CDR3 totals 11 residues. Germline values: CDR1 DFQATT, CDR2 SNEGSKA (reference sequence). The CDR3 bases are TGCAGTGCCCGCGGTGAGGGAAAACTGTTTTTT. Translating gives CSARGEGKLFF.

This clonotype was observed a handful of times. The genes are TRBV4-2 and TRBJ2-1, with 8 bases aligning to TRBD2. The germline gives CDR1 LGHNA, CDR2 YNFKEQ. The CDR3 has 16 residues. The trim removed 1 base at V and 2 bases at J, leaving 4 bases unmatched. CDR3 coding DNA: TGTGCCAGCAGCCAAGTAACTAGCGGTACCTACAATGAGCAGTTCTTC. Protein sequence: CASSQVTSGTYNEQFF.

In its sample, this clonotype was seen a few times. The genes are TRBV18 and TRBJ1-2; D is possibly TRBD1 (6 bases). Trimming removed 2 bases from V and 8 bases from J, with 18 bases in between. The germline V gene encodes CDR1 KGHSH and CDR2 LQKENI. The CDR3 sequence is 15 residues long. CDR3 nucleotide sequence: TGTGCCAGCTCACCAAACGACAGGTCCCTCGGGGGCTACACCTTC. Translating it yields CASSPNDRSLGGYTF.

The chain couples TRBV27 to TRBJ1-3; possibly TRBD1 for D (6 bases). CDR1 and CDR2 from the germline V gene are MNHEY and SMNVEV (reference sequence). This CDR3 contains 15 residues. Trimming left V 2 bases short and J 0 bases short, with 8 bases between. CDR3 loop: CASSLAGASGNTIYF. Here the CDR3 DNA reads TGTGCCAGCAGTTTAGCAGGGGCCTCTGGAAACACCATATATTTT.

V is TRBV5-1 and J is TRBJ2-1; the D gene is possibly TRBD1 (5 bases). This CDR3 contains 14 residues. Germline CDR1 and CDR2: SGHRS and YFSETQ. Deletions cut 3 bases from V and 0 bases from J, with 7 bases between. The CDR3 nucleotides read TGCGCCAGCAGCTCGACAGTCTCCTACAATGAGCAGTTCTTC. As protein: CASSSTVSYNEQFF.

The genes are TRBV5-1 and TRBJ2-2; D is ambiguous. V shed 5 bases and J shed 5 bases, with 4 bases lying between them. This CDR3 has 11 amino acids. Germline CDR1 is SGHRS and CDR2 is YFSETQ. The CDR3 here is CASRETGELFF. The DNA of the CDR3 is TGCGCCAGCAGGGAAACCGGGGAGCTGTTTTTT.

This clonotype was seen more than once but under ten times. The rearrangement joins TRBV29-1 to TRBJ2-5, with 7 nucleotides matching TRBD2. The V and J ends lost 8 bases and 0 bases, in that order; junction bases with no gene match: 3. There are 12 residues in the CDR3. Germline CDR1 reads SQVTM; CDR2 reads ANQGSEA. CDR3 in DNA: TGCAGCTGGAGCGGGGACCAAGAGACCCAGTACTTC. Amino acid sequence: CSWSGDQETQYF.

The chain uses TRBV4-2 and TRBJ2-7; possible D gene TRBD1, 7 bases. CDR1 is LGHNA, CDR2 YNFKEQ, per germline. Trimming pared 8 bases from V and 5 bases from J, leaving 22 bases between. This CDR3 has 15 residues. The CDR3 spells CASGFQGQSGDEQYF. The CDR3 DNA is TGTGCCAGCGGTTTCCAGGGACAGTCGGGGGACGAGCAGTACTTC.

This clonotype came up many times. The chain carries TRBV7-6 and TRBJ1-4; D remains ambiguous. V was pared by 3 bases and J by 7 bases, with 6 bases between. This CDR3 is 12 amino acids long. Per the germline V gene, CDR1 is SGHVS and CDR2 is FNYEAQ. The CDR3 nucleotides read TGTGCCAGCAGCTTTTTAGGTGAAAAACTGTTTTTT. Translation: CASSFLGEKLFF.

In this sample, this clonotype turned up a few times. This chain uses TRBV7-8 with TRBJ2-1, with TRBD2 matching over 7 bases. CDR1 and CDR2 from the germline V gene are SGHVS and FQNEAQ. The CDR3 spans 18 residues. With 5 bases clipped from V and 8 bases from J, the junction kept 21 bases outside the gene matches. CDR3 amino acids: CASSLYWGEGPHSDEQFF. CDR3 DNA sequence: TGTGCCAGCAGCCTCTATTGGGGGGAGGGACCACACTCGGATGAGCAGTTCTTC.

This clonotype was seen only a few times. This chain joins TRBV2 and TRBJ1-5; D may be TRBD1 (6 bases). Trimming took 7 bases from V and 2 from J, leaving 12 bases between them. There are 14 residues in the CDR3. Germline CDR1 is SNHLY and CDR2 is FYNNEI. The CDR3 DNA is TGTGCCAGCACAGGGGCGGTTGGCAATCAGCCCCAGCATTTT. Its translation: CASTGAVGNQPQHF. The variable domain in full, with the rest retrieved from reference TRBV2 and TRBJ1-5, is EPEVTQTPSHQVTQMGQEVILRCVPISNHLYFYWYRQILGQKVEFLVSFYNNEISEKSEIFDDQFSVERPDGSNFTLKIRSTKLEDSAMYFCASTGAVGNQPQHFGDGTRLSIL.

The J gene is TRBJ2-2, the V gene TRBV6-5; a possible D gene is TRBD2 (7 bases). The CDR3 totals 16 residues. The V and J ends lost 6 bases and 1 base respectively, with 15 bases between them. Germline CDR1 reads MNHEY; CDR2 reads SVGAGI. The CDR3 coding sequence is TGTGCCAGCAGCTGGCCGGGGGGCCGGAACACCGGGGAGCTGTTTTTT. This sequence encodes CASSWPGGRNTGELFF.

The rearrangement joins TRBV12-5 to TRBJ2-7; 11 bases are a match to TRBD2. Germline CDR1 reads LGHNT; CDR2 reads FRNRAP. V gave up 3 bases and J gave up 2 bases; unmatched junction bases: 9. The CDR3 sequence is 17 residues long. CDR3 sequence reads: CASGFGTTSGSTYEQYF. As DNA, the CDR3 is TGTGCTAGTGGTTTCGGGACCACTAGCGGGAGCACCTACGAGCAGTACTTC.

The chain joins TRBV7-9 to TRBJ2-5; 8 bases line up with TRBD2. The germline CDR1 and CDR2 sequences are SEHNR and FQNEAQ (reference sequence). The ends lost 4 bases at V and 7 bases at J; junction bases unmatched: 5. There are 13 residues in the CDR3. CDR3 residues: CASSSTSEGTQYF. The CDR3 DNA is TGTGCCAGCAGCTCGACTAGCGAGGGGACCCAGTACTTC.

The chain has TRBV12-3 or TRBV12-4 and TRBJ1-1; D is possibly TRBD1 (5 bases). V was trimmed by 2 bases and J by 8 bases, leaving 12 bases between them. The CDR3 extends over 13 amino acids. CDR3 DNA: TGTGCCAGCAGTTTAAACAGGCTCATCGAAGCTTTCTTT. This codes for CASSLNRLIEAFF.

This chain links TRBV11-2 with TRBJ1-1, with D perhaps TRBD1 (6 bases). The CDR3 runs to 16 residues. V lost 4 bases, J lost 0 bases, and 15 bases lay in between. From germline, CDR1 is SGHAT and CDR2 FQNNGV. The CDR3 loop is CASSSYRESMNTEAFF. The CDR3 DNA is TGTGCCAGCAGCTCCTACAGGGAATCCATGAACACTGAAGCTTTCTTT. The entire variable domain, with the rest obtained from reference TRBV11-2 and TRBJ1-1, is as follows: EAGVAQSPRYKIIEKRQSVAFWCNPISGHATLYWYQQILGQGPKLLIQFQNNGVVDDSQLPKDRFSAERLKGVDSTLKIQPAKLEDSAVYLCASSSYRESMNTEAFFGQGTRLTVV.

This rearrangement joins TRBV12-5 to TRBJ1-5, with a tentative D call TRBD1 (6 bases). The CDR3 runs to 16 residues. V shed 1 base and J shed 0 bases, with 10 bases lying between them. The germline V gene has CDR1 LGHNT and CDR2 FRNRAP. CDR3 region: CASGLEDSYSNQPQHF. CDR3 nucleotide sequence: TGTGCTAGTGGTTTGGAGGACAGCTATAGCAATCAGCCCCAGCATTTT.

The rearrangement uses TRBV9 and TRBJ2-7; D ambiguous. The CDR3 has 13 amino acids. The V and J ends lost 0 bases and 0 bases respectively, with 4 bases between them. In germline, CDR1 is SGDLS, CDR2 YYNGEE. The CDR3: CASSVGSSYEQYF. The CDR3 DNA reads TGTGCCAGCAGCGTAGGAAGCTCCTACGAGCAGTACTTC.

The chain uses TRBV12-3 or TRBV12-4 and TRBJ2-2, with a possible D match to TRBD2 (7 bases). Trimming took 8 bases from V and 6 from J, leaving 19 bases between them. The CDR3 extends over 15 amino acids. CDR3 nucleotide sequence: TGTGCCAGCCAGCCCGGTGGGGGGGCCTCCGGGGAGCTGTTTTTT. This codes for CASQPGGGASGELFF.

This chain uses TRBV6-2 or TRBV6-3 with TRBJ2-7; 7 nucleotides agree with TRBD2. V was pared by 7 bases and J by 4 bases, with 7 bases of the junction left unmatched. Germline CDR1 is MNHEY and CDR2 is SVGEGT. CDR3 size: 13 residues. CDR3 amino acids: CASTFSGGYEQYF. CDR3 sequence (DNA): TGTGCCAGCACCTTCTCGGGAGGTTACGAGCAGTACTTC.

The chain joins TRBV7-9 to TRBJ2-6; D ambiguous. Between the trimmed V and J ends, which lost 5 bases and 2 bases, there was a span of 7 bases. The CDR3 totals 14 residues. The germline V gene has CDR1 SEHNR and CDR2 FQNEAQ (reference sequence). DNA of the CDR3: TGTGCCAGCAGCCCTGGGACTGGGGCCAACGTCCTGACTTTC. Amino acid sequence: CASSPGTGANVLTF.

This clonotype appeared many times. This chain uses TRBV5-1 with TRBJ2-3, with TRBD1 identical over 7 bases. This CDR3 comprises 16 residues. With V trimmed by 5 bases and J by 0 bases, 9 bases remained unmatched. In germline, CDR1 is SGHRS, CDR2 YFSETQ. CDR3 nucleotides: TGCGCCAGCAGGGCAACGACAGGGTTGAGCACAGATACGCAGTATTTT. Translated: CASRATTGLSTDTQYF.

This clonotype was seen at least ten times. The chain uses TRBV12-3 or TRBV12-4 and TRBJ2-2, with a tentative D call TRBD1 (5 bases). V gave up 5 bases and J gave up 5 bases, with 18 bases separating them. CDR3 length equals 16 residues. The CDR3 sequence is CASSRNGASPTGELFF. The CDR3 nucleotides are TGTGCCAGCAGTCGGAATGGGGCATCACCGACCGGGGAGCTGTTTTTT.

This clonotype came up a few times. CDR3 DNA: TGTGCCAGCAGTTTGGGACAGAACACCGGGGAGCTGTTTTTT. This gives the protein CASSLGQNTGELFF. V usage is TRBV12-3 or TRBV12-4 and J usage is TRBJ2-2; a possible D gene is TRBD1 (6 bases). Deletions cut 3 bases from V and 1 base from J, with 6 bases between. The CDR3 totals 14 residues.

The CDR3 spells CAISEGGTEAFF. DNA for the CDR3: TGTGCCATCAGTGAGGGGGGCACTGAAGCTTTCTTT. This sequence joins TRBV10-3 and TRBJ1-1; maybe TRBD1 (5 bases). Trimming took off 2 bases at V and 4 bases at J, with 5 bases between the two ends. This CDR3 has 12 amino acids. Germline loops: CDR1 ENHRY, CDR2 SYGVKD.

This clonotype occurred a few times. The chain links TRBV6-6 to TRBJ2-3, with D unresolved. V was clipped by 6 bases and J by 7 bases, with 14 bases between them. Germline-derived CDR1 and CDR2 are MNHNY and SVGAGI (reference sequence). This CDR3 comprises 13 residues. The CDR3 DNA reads TGTGCCAGCAGCCAGACCATGGGATATACGCAGTATTTT. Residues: CASSQTMGYTQYF.

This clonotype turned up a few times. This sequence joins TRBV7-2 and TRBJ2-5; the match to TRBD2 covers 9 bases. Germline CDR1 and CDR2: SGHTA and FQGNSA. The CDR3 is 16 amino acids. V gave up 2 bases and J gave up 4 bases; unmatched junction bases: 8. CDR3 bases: TGTGCCAGCAGCTTAAGTCCGGGACTAGCTTTAGAGACCCAGTACTTC. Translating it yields CASSLSPGLALETQYF.

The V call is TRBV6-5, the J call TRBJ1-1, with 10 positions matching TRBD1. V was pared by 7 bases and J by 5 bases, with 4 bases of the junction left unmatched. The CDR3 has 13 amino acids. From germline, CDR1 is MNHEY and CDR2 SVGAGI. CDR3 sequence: CASKGQGRTEAFF. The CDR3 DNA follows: TGTGCCAGCAAGGGACAGGGGAGGACTGAAGCTTTCTTT.

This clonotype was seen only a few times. This CDR3 is CASSTLQMNTEAFF. The CDR3 DNA reads TGCGCCAGCAGCACCCTCCAGATGAACACTGAAGCTTTCTTT. V is TRBV4-1 and J is TRBJ1-1; D gene uncertain. There are 14 residues in the CDR3. Deletions cut 5 bases from V and 0 bases from J, with 10 bases between. Germline V gene lookup returns CDR1 MGHRA and CDR2 YSYEKL.

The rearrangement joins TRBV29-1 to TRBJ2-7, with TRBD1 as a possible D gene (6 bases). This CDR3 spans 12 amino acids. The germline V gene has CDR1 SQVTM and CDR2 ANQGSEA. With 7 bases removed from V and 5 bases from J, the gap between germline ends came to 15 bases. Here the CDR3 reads CSATGTLDEQYF. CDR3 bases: TGCAGCGCAACCGGGACACTTGACGAGCAGTACTTC.